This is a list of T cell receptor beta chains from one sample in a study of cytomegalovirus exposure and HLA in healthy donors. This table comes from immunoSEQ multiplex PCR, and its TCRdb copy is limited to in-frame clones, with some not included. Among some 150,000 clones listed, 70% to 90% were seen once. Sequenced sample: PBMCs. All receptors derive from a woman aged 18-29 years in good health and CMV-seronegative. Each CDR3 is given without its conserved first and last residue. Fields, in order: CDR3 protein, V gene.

CDR3aa: ASSPELAGDNEQF
v_gene: TRBV2

CDR3aa: ASSRGGRDTQY
v_gene: TRBV28

CDR3aa: ASTPAPGQGGETQY
v_gene: TRBV27

CDR3aa: ASARGGQPQH
v_gene: TRBV28

CDR3aa: ASRRLAGGTETQY
v_gene: TRBV28

CDR3aa: ASSWPDSVTLHYGYT
v_gene: TRBV28

CDR3aa: ASSPQENYGYT
v_gene: TRBV7-2

CDR3aa: ASSQSGSQYNEQF
v_gene: TRBV5-1

CDR3aa: AWSVTTGAVYGYT
v_gene: TRBV30

CDR3aa: ASSPGRGSQETQY
v_gene: TRBV5-4

CDR3aa: ASSLRHRGGVGYNEQF
v_gene: TRBV27

CDR3aa: ASSFLTVSGSFGYEQY
v_gene: TRBV28

CDR3aa: ASSRGGANTEAF
v_gene: TRBV7-6

CDR3aa: ASSSQTVSYEQY
v_gene: TRBV5-1

CDR3aa: ASSPGSIDEQF
v_gene: TRBV27

CDR3aa: AISDLGQGRQPQH
v_gene: TRBV10-3

CDR3aa: ASSLTGTGGWYEKLF
v_gene: TRBV5-1

CDR3aa: ASSLGGSAGGGDQY
v_gene: TRBV7-2

CDR3aa: ASSSTGNQPQH
v_gene: TRBV28

CDR3aa: ASSQDGSAGGTQY
v_gene: TRBV4-1

CDR3aa: ASSLARGGGGNEQF
v_gene: TRBV5-4

CDR3aa: ASSLERGRAHFTDTQY
v_gene: TRBV13

CDR3aa: ATRAFVRTQTNNEQF
v_gene: TRBV19

CDR3aa: ASSFQGQSYEQY
v_gene: TRBV27

CDR3aa: ASSRSTKGETQY
v_gene: TRBV7-2

CDR3aa: ASSSGQGATAF
v_gene: TRBV5-4

CDR3aa: ASSLGTGGNQPQH
v_gene: TRBV27

CDR3aa: ASSQERSRRGGDEQY
v_gene: TRBV4-2

CDR3aa: ASSTTGLGETQY
v_gene: TRBV6-5

CDR3aa: ASSPTSGRGNEQF
v_gene: TRBV7-9

CDR3aa: ASSTHRGPVYGYT
v_gene: TRBV7-2

CDR3aa: ASSLGWEPAYGYT
v_gene: TRBV5-4

CDR3aa: AWGLGGRSPLH
v_gene: TRBV30

CDR3aa: ASRNRLAGISGAV
v_gene: TRBV6-1

CDR3aa: ASSYFSGRVDEQF
v_gene: TRBV7-9

CDR3aa: ASSAGLAGVIYEQY
v_gene: TRBV2

CDR3aa: ASSRLTGSNEKLF
v_gene: TRBV4-3

CDR3aa: ASSQPLGDSTGSGYT
v_gene: TRBV4-2

CDR3aa: ASSIVRDSSGNTIY
v_gene: TRBV19

CDR3aa: ASSSREGGRQF
v_gene: TRBV7-2